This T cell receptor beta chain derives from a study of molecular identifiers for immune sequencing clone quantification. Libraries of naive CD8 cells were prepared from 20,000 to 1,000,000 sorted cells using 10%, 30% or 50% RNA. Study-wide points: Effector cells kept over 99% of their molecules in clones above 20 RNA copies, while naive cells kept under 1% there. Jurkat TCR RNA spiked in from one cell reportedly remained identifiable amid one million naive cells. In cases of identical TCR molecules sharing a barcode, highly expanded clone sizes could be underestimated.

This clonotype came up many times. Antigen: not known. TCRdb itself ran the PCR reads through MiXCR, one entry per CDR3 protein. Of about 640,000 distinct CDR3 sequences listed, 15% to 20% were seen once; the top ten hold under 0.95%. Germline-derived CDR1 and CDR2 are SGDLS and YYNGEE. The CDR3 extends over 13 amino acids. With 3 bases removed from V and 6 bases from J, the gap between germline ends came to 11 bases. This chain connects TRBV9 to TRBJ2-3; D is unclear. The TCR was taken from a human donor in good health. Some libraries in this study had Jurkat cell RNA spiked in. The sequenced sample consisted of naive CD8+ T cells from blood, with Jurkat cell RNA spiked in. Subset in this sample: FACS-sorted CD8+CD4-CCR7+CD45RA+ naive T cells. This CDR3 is CASSGSFKDTQYF. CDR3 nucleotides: TGTGCCAGCAGCGGATCGTTTAAGGATACGCAGTATTTT.